This entry features one T cell receptor beta chain sequence. Its antigen target is currently unknown. No much larger clone is present one base from it, and per-base qualities are unavailable. Receptor amplification or capture employed the immunoSEQ multiplex PCR assay. Not all clones reach the TCRdb copy of this immuneACCESS table, which keeps in-frame sequences only. Checked studies attribute under half of the gap to unresolved V genes and leave the rest unexplained. This sample has around 110,000 clones in its table, and around 90% of those were observed once. 1.5% of the sample is held by the ten biggest clonotypes. The sample comes from a study of T cell changes during pregnancy in multiple sclerosis (dated by TCRdb to the late 2010s). Study-wide context: The study examined how the T cell repertoire changed over the course of pregnancy in women with multiple sclerosis.

The CDR3 runs 16 amino acids, cysteine and phenylalanine included. Only the CDR3 DNA stays, 48 bases, in frame from base 1. V loses 1 base, J loses 2 bases, and the germline ends lie 13 bases apart. The germline V gene specifies SGHTA as CDR1 and FQGTGA as CDR2. The chain links TRBV7-3 with TRBJ2-3; the best D guess is TRBD2, with 7 bases matching. The source of this sequence is a female donor with multiple sclerosis, enrolled in a pregnancy study. The input for sequencing was peripheral blood, taken in the third trimester of pregnancy. The DNA sequence follows: TGTGCCAGCAGCTTAAGAGGGGGGGTTATCACAGATACGCAGTATTTT. Its translation is CASSLRGGVITDTQYF.